The rows below give T cell receptor beta chains drawn from one sample of a study of glioma-infiltrating T cells. TCRdb fed the multiplex PCR reads into MiXCR, producing one record per CDR3 protein. The sample holds approximately 89,000 distinct CDR3 sequences, 20% to 25% seen once. Sequencing was carried out using glioma tissue, nonneoplastic brain tissue, or PBMCs (not recorded which). These TCRs come from a human donor with low-grade glioma or glioblastoma, undergoing nonglioma brain surgery, or in good health (not recorded which). Both conserved end residues are trimmed from each CDR3. Each record gives: V gene, J gene, CDR3 length, CDR3 protein.

V gene: TRBV6-1
J gene: TRBJ2-2
CDR3 length: 11
CDR3 protein: ATSPGQTGELF

V gene: TRBV6-5
J gene: TRBJ1-3
CDR3 length: 13
CDR3 protein: ASSYGASSGNTIY

V gene: TRBV5-1
J gene: TRBJ2-7
CDR3 length: 13
CDR3 protein: ASSPGLAGGNEQY

V gene: TRBV19
J gene: TRBJ2-7
CDR3 length: 12
CDR3 protein: ASQVGGGSYEQY

V gene: TRBV7-8
J gene: TRBJ2-7
CDR3 length: 12
CDR3 protein: ASSPGTGPGEQY

V gene: TRBV3-1
J gene: TRBJ2-1
CDR3 length: 14
CDR3 protein: ASSVPGQGVVVEQF

V gene: TRBV5-1
J gene: TRBJ1-4
CDR3 length: 13
CDR3 protein: ASSLTGQPNEKLF

V gene: TRBV20-1
J gene: TRBJ2-7
CDR3 length: 11
CDR3 protein: SARYGRKQEQY

V gene: TRBV4-1
J gene: TRBJ1-4
CDR3 length: 14
CDR3 protein: ASSPGTGKENEKLF

V gene: TRBV7-9
J gene: TRBJ1-5
CDR3 length: 13
CDR3 protein: ASSFTGGAGQPQH

V gene: TRBV7-2
J gene: TRBJ1-5
CDR3 length: 13
CDR3 protein: ASSPQEGGNQPQH

V gene: TRBV5-1
J gene: TRBJ2-3
CDR3 length: 13
CDR3 protein: ASSLDGSTTDTQY

V gene: TRBV2
J gene: TRBJ1-1
CDR3 length: 11
CDR3 protein: ASSEEGNTEAF

V gene: TRBV6-1
J gene: TRBJ2-2
CDR3 length: 12
CDR3 protein: ASNVQGAAGELF

V gene: TRBV7-6
J gene: TRBJ1-1
CDR3 length: 13
CDR3 protein: ASSLAGRSNTEAF

V gene: TRBV20-1
J gene: TRBJ2-1
CDR3 length: 12
CDR3 protein: SARVPSLGNEQF

V gene: TRBV12-3/TRBV12-4
J gene: TRBJ1-6
CDR3 length: 11
CDR3 protein: ASSRTANSPLH

V gene: TRBV29-1
J gene: TRBJ2-3
CDR3 length: 12
CDR3 protein: SWTGTGYTDTQY

V gene: TRBV20-1
J gene: TRBJ1-2
CDR3 length: 11
CDR3 protein: SASRDVEGGYT

V gene: TRBV14
J gene: TRBJ1-3
CDR3 length: 12
CDR3 protein: ASSQASGGNTIY

V gene: TRBV6-2/TRBV6-3
J gene: TRBJ2-3
CDR3 length: 15
CDR3 protein: ASSYNPLAGSTDTQY

V gene: TRBV6-2/TRBV6-3
J gene: TRBJ2-7
CDR3 length: 12
CDR3 protein: ASSDGLGPYEQY

V gene: TRBV5-4
J gene: TRBJ2-3
CDR3 length: 14
CDR3 protein: ASSLGDSGSTDTQY

V gene: TRBV2
J gene: TRBJ2-5
CDR3 length: 12
CDR3 protein: ASSTGGAEGTQY

V gene: TRBV2
J gene: TRBJ1-1
CDR3 length: 10
CDR3 protein: ASGVAIPEAF

V gene: TRBV6-5
J gene: TRBJ2-7
CDR3 length: 11
CDR3 protein: ASSYGGYYEQY

V gene: TRBV7-6
J gene: TRBJ1-2
CDR3 length: 12
CDR3 protein: ASSLAGGAGGYT

V gene: TRBV12-3/TRBV12-4
J gene: TRBJ2-1
CDR3 length: 13
CDR3 protein: ASSLALAPPNEQF

V gene: TRBV10-2
J gene: TRBJ2-1
CDR3 length: 14
CDR3 protein: ASSEYGSGTHNEQS

V gene: TRBV5-1
J gene: TRBJ1-2
CDR3 length: 11
CDR3 protein: ASSLTSDYGYT

V gene: TRBV28
J gene: TRBJ1-1
CDR3 length: 11
CDR3 protein: ASSSGGDTEAF

V gene: TRBV10-3
J gene: TRBJ2-7
CDR3 length: 13
CDR3 protein: AISAGQGSPYEQY

V gene: TRBV7-6
J gene: TRBJ2-2
CDR3 length: 12
CDR3 protein: ASSASLPSGELF

V gene: TRBV19
J gene: TRBJ1-2
CDR3 length: 13
CDR3 protein: ASSIQVGRRYGYT

V gene: TRBV11-2
J gene: TRBJ1-1
CDR3 length: 10
CDR3 protein: ASSLQNTEAF

V gene: TRBV5-4
J gene: TRBJ2-5
CDR3 length: 14
CDR3 protein: AGISSSGRAVETQY

V gene: TRBV20-1
J gene: TRBJ2-7
CDR3 length: 12
CDR3 protein: SAKSWTSRNGQY

V gene: TRBV4-1
J gene: TRBJ1-4
CDR3 length: 15
CDR3 protein: ASSYPPGRGRYEKLF

V gene: TRBV5-4
J gene: TRBJ2-7
CDR3 length: 11
CDR3 protein: ASSSGNPYEQY

V gene: TRBV15
J gene: TRBJ2-5
CDR3 length: 15
CDR3 protein: ATSRDTGQGLQETQY

V gene: TRBV5-4
J gene: TRBJ2-3
CDR3 length: 17
CDR3 protein: ASTHPGTGGFSSTDTQY

V gene: TRBV6-6
J gene: TRBJ2-5
CDR3 length: 17
CDR3 protein: ASSYSVFSQETSQETQY

V gene: TRBV5-4
J gene: TRBJ1-1
CDR3 length: 13
CDR3 protein: ASSFIGGHNTEAF

V gene: TRBV6-6
J gene: TRBJ2-3
CDR3 length: 15
CDR3 protein: ASSYSLLAGTTDTQY

V gene: TRBV12-3/TRBV12-4
J gene: TRBJ1-1
CDR3 length: 10
CDR3 protein: ASSFYGAEAF

V gene: TRBV7-9
J gene: TRBJ2-5
CDR3 length: 15
CDR3 protein: ASSSWTGTGVGETQY

V gene: TRBV20-1
J gene: TRBJ2-7
CDR3 length: 11
CDR3 protein: SAPTGRGYEQY

V gene: TRBV19
J gene: TRBJ2-5
CDR3 length: 12
CDR3 protein: ASSIRGLGKTQY

V gene: TRBV27
J gene: TRBJ1-1
CDR3 length: 12
CDR3 protein: ASSLGRGNTEAF

V gene: TRBV20-1
J gene: TRBJ2-1
CDR3 length: 13
CDR3 protein: SAPGGGGHGNEQF

V gene: TRBV20-1
J gene: TRBJ1-2
CDR3 length: 11
CDR3 protein: SARVPLTNGYT